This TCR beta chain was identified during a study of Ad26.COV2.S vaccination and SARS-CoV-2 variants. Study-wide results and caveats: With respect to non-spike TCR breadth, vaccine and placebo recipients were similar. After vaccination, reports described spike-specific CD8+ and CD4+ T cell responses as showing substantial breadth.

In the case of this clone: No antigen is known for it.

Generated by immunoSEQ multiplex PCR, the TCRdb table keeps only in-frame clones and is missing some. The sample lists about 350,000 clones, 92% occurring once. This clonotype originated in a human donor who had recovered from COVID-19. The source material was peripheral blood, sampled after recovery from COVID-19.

As DNA, the CDR3 is TGTGCCAGTAGTATCAGGACAGGGATCCGGGAGACCCAGTACTTC. Residues: CASSIRTGIRETQYF. The chain uses TRBV19 and TRBJ2-5, with 8 bases identical to TRBD1. The CDR3 is made up of 15 amino acids. Per germline, CDR1 LNHDA and CDR2 SQIVND (reference sequence). The J segment lost 5 bases and the V segment lost 3 bases, leaving 8 bases of the junction unmatched.